This T cell receptor beta chain was retrieved from a study of T cells in tuberculosis. On the study more broadly: A South African cohort included IGRA-negative adolescents, latently infected IGRA-positive adolescents and adults with active tuberculosis. Study results and limitations: Samples were chosen by availability of cryopreserved specimens. Using the GMM-specific repertoire gave around 90% accuracy versus approximately 70% with motifs.

About this clone: Its matching antigen is unknown.

Generated by immunoSEQ multiplex PCR, the TCRdb table keeps only in-frame clones and is missing some. The data hold fewer than 55,000 clones, with nearly 95% observed a single time. Each clinical donor contributed on average roughly 100,000 T cells from unsorted cryopreserved PBMC. This receptor was obtained from a donor between 10 and 35 years old with latent tuberculosis or without tuberculosis infection. Sequencing input: PBMCs.

The CDR3 protein is CASSPSLGNTIYF. In DNA, the CDR3 is TGTGCCAGCAGCCCCTCCCTGGGAAACACCATATATTTT. This chain joins TRBV11-2 and TRBJ1-3, with D hard to call. The CDR3 has 13 residues. V lost 5 bases and J 4 bases, leaving 9 bases between the germline ends. The germline V gene has CDR1 SGHAT and CDR2 FQNNGV.